These 10 T cell receptor beta chains originate from one sample sequenced in a study of cytomegalovirus exposure and HLA in healthy donors. The primer mix had 60 Vbeta and 13 Jbeta primers. Data came from immunoSEQ multiplex PCR; TCRdb stores just in-frame clones and leaves some out. The data show roughly 130,000 clones, with about 8.5% seen just once and approximately 5% held by the top ten. Sequencing was carried out using PBMCs. Receptors were obtained from a man aged 35-49 years in good health and CMV-seronegative.

This clone was detected only a few times. This chain links TRBV11-2 with TRBJ2-5; 7 bases align to TRBD1. V shed 1 base and J 5 bases; nucleotides not matched to a gene: 10. Germline V lookup: CDR1 SGHAT, CDR2 FQNNGV. The CDR3 consists of 16 residues. CDR3 amino acids: CASSLVRGQGHETQYF. CDR3 sequence (DNA): TGTGCCAGCAGCTTAGTGAGGGGGCAAGGGCACGAGACCCAGTACTTC.

This clone appeared a few times. The chain couples TRBV7-2 to TRBJ1-6; D unclear. Looked up from germline, CDR1 is SGHTA and CDR2 is FQGNSA. With 0 bases removed from V and 17 bases from J, the gap between germline ends came to 17 bases. The CDR3 has 14 residues. This chain's CDR3 is CASSLAPRASPIHF. CDR3 nucleotide sequence: TGTGCCAGCAGCTTAGCGCCCCGAGCCTCCCCCATCCACTTT.

In this sample, this clone turned up a few times. V gene TRBV5-6 combines with J gene TRBJ1-1; D gene uncertain. There are 16 residues in the CDR3. Trimming cost V 4 bases and J 3 bases, with 19 bases left between them. From germline, CDR1 is SGHDT and CDR2 YYEEEE. DNA for the CDR3: TGTGCCAGCAGCCACGCCGTTCTGACACGATACACTGAAGCTTTCTTT. Translation: CASSHAVLTRYTEAFF.

This clone was observed a few times. The rearrangement links TRBV18 to TRBJ2-7, with D hard to call. CDR3 length: 14 amino acids. The V end lost 3 bases, the J end lost 3 bases, and 12 bases lay between the germline ends. Germline CDR1 and CDR2: KGHSH and LQKENI. The CDR3 coding sequence is TGTGCCAGCTCACCGGAATCAGGTGACTACGAGCAGTACTTC. Protein sequence: CASSPESGDYEQYF.

This clone showed up just a few times. J is TRBJ1-6 and V is TRBV5-8, with 9 bases lining up with TRBD1. The CDR3 covers 16 residues. V gave up 0 bases and J gave up 9 bases; unmatched junction bases: 7. Germline loops: CDR1 SGHTS, CDR2 YDEGEE. The CDR3 loop reads CASSLGGTGMVSPLHF. CDR3 DNA sequence: TGTGCCAGCAGCTTGGGGGGGACAGGGATGGTTTCACCCCTCCACTTT.

This clone occurred a few times. The chain joins TRBV7-9 to TRBJ1-4; weak D call: TRBD1 (5 bases). With 4 bases removed from V and 7 bases from J, the gap between germline ends came to 25 bases. Germline V gives CDR1 SEHNR, CDR2 FQNEAQ (reference sequence). This CDR3 spans 18 amino acids. The CDR3 region is CASSWGPHMSGLIEKLFF. The CDR3 DNA follows: TGTGCCAGCAGCTGGGGCCCTCACATGTCAGGGTTGATTGAAAAACTGTTTTTT.

This clone turned up a few times. The CDR3 protein is CASSATTGQETQYF. The CDR3 nucleotides read TGTGCCAGTAGTGCTACGACAGGACAAGAGACCCAGTACTTC. The chain recombines TRBV19 with TRBJ2-5, with TRBD1 as a possible D gene (6 bases). There are 14 residues in the CDR3. Trimming took 5 bases from V and 2 from J, leaving 12 bases between them. CDR1 LNHDA and CDR2 SQIVND come from the germline V gene (reference sequence).

This chain links TRBV6-4 with TRBJ1-5, with D possibly matching TRBD1 (5 bases). Trimming pared 3 bases from V and 4 bases from J, leaving 7 bases between. This CDR3 region has 13 residues. CDR1 and CDR2 from the germline V gene are MRHNA and SNTAGT. The CDR3 spells CASSEQVNQPQHF. In nucleotides, the CDR3 is TGTGCCAGCAGTGAACAGGTGAATCAGCCCCAGCATTTT.

This clone was seen more than once but under ten times. The chain is built from TRBV6-6 and TRBJ1-2, with 9 bases fitting TRBD1. Germline CDR1 reads MNHNY; CDR2 reads SVGAGI (reference sequence). The CDR3 consists of 16 residues. V was pared by 2 bases and J by 5 bases, with 9 bases of the junction left unmatched. CDR3 bases: TGTGCCAGCAGTTACCCGGGACAGGGACAGCAGTATGGCTACACCTTC. Protein product: CASSYPGQGQQYGYTF.

This clone has more than one count but fewer than ten. This CDR3 is also generated by other DNA sequences in the sample. The chain carries TRBV5-1 and TRBJ1-2; 11 nucleotides align to TRBD1. Germline loops: CDR1 SGHRS, CDR2 YFSETQ. V shed 0 bases, J shed 3 bases, and the junction held 4 bases outside the gene matches. The CDR3 is 16 amino acids. CDR3 residues: CASSLAPGQGDYGYTF. Written as DNA, the CDR3 is TGCGCCAGCAGCTTGGCCCCGGGACAGGGGGACTATGGCTACACCTTC.